The T cell receptor (beta chain) described here comes from a study of T cells in Graves' hyperthyroidism and ophthalmopathy. Study-wide results and caveats: The blood repertoire included most of the expanded thyroid clonotypes above 0.001. Stable hyperthyroidism and ophthalmopathy were separated using 13 V-J signatures.

RNA transcripts served as the template for amplifying TCR beta CDR3 regions. The HTBI set primed first-round TCR CDR3 RT-PCR. Via MiXCR, TCRdb re-called the multiplex PCR reads, giving one row per CDR3 protein. This repertoire shows hundreds of thousands of distinct CDR3 sequences, 15% to 20% found once; its top ten account for less than 55%. In its sample, this clonotype was seen many times. Antigen specificity is unknown. The CDR3 sequence is 13 residues long. Germline CDR1 is DFQATT and CDR2 is SNEGSKA (reference sequence). J lost 5 bases, V lost 2 bases, and 5 bases had no gene match. Disease lasting under 3 months, a NOSPECS grade of at least 4, and a Clinical Activity Score of at least 3 were features of the ophthalmopathy patients.

The chain combines TRBV20-1 with TRBJ2-5, with 7 bases fitting TRBD2. Sequencing input: blood. The clonotype comes from a man aged 40-49 years with Graves' ophthalmopathy. Here the CDR3 reads CSARPRGGETQYF. CDR3 coding DNA: TGCAGTGCTAGACCTCGGGGAGGGGAGACCCAGTACTTC.